Listed here is a single TCR beta chain. Its cognate antigen is unknown. The sample is drawn from a study of T-cell memory formation after mild COVID-19. Across the study: Most TCR clusters belonged to a single donor. The study, taken as a whole, reports: The CD4+ clones that contracted clustered mainly within CM and EM, and the CD8+ clones concentrated in EMRA. Specificity for SARS-CoV-2 was not confirmed among the second-wave clones peaking on day 37. There was a balanced CD4/CD8 profile in clones contracting day 15 to 85, and later expanders leaned CD4+.

The germline gives CDR1 LNHDA, CDR2 SQIVND (reference sequence). V lost 4 bases to trimming and J lost 5 bases, with 18 bases between them. The CDR3 spans 15 residues. MiXCR, applied by TCRdb to the 5' RACE reads, yields one record per CDR3 protein. The sample has roughly 130,000 distinct CDR3 sequences; 15% to 20% are singletons. The chain uses TRBV19 and TRBJ2-7; D is possibly TRBD2 (6 bases). The sequenced sample was PBMCs or a T cell subset sorted from them (not recorded which). This clonotype was sampled from an adult woman who had mild COVID-19 (a few samples of this study predate the infection). Cell type and time point are not known. CDR3 nucleotides: TGTGCCAGTAGTAAACAGGAGGGGAGCTTCCACGAGCAGTACTTC. This encodes CASSKQEGSFHEQYF. Full variable domain (rest looked up from reference TRBV19 and TRBJ2-7): DGGITQSPKYLFRKEGQNVTLSCEQNLNHDAMYWYRQDPGQGLRLIYYSQIVNDFQKGDIAEGYSVSREKKESFPLTVTSAQKNPTAFYLCASSKQEGSFHEQYFGPGTRLTVT.